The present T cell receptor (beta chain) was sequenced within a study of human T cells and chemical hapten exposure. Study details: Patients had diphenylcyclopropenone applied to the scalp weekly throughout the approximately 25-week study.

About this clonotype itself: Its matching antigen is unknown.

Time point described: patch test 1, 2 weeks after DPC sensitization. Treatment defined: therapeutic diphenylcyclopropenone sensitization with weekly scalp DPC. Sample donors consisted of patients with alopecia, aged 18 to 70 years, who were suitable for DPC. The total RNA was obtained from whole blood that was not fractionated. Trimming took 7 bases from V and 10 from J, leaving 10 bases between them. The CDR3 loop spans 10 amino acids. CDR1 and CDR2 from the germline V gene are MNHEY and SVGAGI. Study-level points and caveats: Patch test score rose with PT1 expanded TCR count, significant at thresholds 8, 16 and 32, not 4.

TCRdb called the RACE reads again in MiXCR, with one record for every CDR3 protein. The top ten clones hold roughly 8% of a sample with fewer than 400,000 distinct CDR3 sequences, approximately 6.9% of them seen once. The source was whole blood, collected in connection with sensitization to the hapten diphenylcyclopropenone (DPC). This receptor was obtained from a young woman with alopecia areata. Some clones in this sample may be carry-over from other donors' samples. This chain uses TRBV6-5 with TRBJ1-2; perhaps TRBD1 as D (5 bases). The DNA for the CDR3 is TGTGCCAGCAAAGGGACTCTCTACACCTTC. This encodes CASKGTLYTF.